Each of the 7 T cell receptor beta chains below was sequenced from the same sample in a study of long-term antiretroviral therapy in people with HIV (dated by TCRdb to 2021 to 2024). Sequencing of the TRB variable region was done with the immunoSEQ hsTCRB v3.0 assay at survey level resolution. In TCRdb, the immuneACCESS table is reduced to in-frame sequences with V and J assigned. These tables do not hold every clone; where another copy was compared, an unresolved V gene accounts for under half, and the others remain unexplained. This sample gives some 15,000 clones in total; around 84% of them show up just once. The ten top clones hold just over 7% of the sample. The material sequenced was unsorted PBMCs, taken 0.4 years after starting antiretroviral therapy. These receptors originate from a man aged 25 to 45 with HIV.

The chain links TRBV23-1 to TRBJ1-2; possible D gene TRBD1, 6 bases. TRBV23-1 belongs to the ORF category, with a function that is uncertain. Trimming shortened V by 6 bases and J by 0 bases, and 17 bases separated the two germline ends. CDR3 size: 16 residues. The CDR3 here is CASSRWPGQTNYGYTF. CDR3 bases: TGCGCCAGCAGCCGCTGGCCCGGACAGACTAACTATGGCTACACCTTC.

Within the sample, this clone is medium-sized. CDR3 in DNA: TGTGCCAGCAGCCCCGAGGGCTTTTTGGCCGGGGAGCTGTTTTTT. Its translation is CASSPEGFLAGELFF. The J gene is TRBJ2-2, the V gene TRBV7-9; D is possibly TRBD2 (5 bases). Germline CDR1 and CDR2: SEHNR and FQNEAQ (reference sequence). Trimming stripped 5 bases from V and 6 bases from J, with 16 bases between. CDR3 length: 15 amino acids.

The J gene is TRBJ2-1, the V gene TRBV6-5; D possibly corresponds to TRBD1 (6 bases). This CDR3 spans 15 amino acids. Germline assignment: CDR1 MNHEY and CDR2 SVGAGI. V dropped 0 bases and J dropped 9 bases, with 15 bases sitting between them. The CDR3 loop is CASSYSFTGTVEQFF. The CDR3 coding sequence is TGTGCCAGCAGTTACTCATTCACAGGGACCGTTGAGCAGTTCTTC.

The chain recombines TRBV10-2 with TRBJ2-1; TRBD1 matches 8 bases. CDR1 is WSHSY and CDR2 is SAAADI in the germline V gene. The CDR3 is 13 amino acids. V lost 10 bases, J lost 4 bases, and 6 bases stayed unmatched. CDR3 sequence (DNA): TGCGCCACCCGAGACAGGGGATACAATGAGCAGTTCTTC. It codes for CATRDRGYNEQFF.

This clone has a single count. This sequence joins TRBV19 and TRBJ2-1; the D gene is possibly TRBD2 (5 bases). This CDR3 has 17 residues. V lost 5 bases and J 6 bases, leaving 23 bases between the germline ends. The germline V gene has CDR1 LNHDA and CDR2 SQIVND (reference sequence). CDR3 bases: TGTGCCAGTAGTCTCTACTCACACCAAGACCGGGGCAATGAGCAGTTCTTC. Protein: CASSLYSHQDRGNEQFF. Full variable domain (rest looked up from reference TRBV19 and TRBJ2-1): DGGITQSPKYLFRKEGQNVTLSCEQNLNHDAMYWYRQDPGQGLRLIYYSQIVNDFQKGDIAEGYSVSREKKESFPLTVTSAQKNPTAFYLCASSLYSHQDRGNEQFFGPGTRLTVL.

The chain has TRBV7-9 and TRBJ2-7; no firm D call. CDR3 length: 15 amino acids. Trimming cost V 5 bases and J 1 base, with 15 bases left between them. Germline CDR1 SEHNR, CDR2 FQNEAQ (reference sequence). The CDR3: CASSPGMGISYEQYF. In DNA form, the CDR3 reads TGTGCCAGCAGCCCGGGCATGGGGATTTCCTACGAGCAGTACTTC.

This chain links TRBV7-8 with TRBJ2-7, with 9 bases identical to TRBD1. Germline values: CDR1 SGHVS, CDR2 FQNEAQ. The J segment lost 5 bases and the V segment lost 6 bases, leaving 11 bases of the junction unmatched. This CDR3 has 15 amino acids. CDR3 coding DNA: TGTGCCAGCAGTCGCGGGGGACAGGGTTTGAACGAGCAGTACTTC. Translated: CASSRGGQGLNEQYF.